The 16 T cell receptor beta chains below all came from one sample that was sequenced in a study of immune cell composition in non-small cell lung cancer. Method: immunoSEQ multiplex PCR; TCRdb's copy keeps in-frame clones and lacks some. The sample includes some 14,000 clones, approximately 81% seen only once; the top ten take around 10%. The sequenced sample was lung tumor tissue. The origin of the receptors is a human donor with non-small cell lung cancer.

The CDR3 sequence is CSVEPSSYNEQFF. The DNA for the CDR3 is TGCAGCGTTGAACCGAGCTCCTACAATGAGCAGTTCTTC. This chain connects TRBV29-1 to TRBJ2-1; D gene ambiguous. CDR1 is SQVTM, CDR2 ANQGSEA, per germline. The CDR3 loop spans 13 amino acids. Trimming removed 2 bases at V and 0 bases at J, with 5 bases between.

In its sample, this clone is large. The V gene is TRBV6-5, the J gene TRBJ2-2; 10 bases agree with TRBD2. Trimming at V came to 2 bases and at J to 6 bases, leaving 6 bases not matched to a gene. The CDR3 length is 16 residues. CDR1 is MNHEY, CDR2 SVGAGI, per germline. The CDR3 DNA reads TGTGCCAGCAGTTACGGTTCGCTAGCGGGAGCCGGGGAGCTGTTTTTT. This gives the protein CASSYGSLAGAGELFF.

The chain has TRBV4-2 and TRBJ2-7, with D perhaps matching TRBD2 (6 bases). Germline loops: CDR1 LGHNA, CDR2 YNFKEQ. The CDR3 runs 14 residues. V lost 6 bases, J lost 7 bases, and 19 bases lay in between. The CDR3 protein is CASRPTSSWEEQYF. The CDR3 region has the DNA TGTGCCAGCAGGCCGACTAGTTCTTGGGAGGAGCAGTACTTC.

This chain links TRBV5-5 with TRBJ2-5; TRBD1 matches at 11 bases. V was clipped by 0 bases and J by 4 bases; unmatched bases: 2. This CDR3 region has 15 residues. The V gene's germline CDR1 is SGHKS and CDR2 YYEKEE (reference sequence). The CDR3 DNA reads TGTGCCAGCAGCTTGGTCGGGACAGGGGGAGAGACCCAGTACTTC. Translating gives CASSLVGTGGETQYF.

The rearrangement uses TRBV7-3 and TRBJ2-7; TRBD2 might be the D (7 bases). Per the germline V gene, CDR1 is SGHTA and CDR2 is FQGTGA. The germline V and J ends were trimmed by 2 bases and 3 bases, with 14 bases remaining between them. The CDR3 loop spans 15 amino acids. This chain's CDR3 is CASSLQGGENYEQYF. The CDR3 DNA sequence: TGTGCCAGCAGCTTACAAGGGGGGGAGAACTACGAGCAGTACTTC.

The CDR3 DNA is TGCGCCAGCAGCCAACCAACTAGCGGGAGAGCAACCGGGGAGCTGTTTTTT. This codes for CASSQPTSGRATGELFF. The chain links TRBV4-1 to TRBJ2-2; 11 bases align to TRBD2. V dropped 2 bases and J dropped 5; count of bases not matched to a gene: 7. The CDR3 is 17 amino acids. Germline V CDR1 and CDR2: MGHRA, YSYEKL.

The V call is TRBV9, the J call TRBJ2-1, with TRBD2 matching over 8 bases. CDR3 length: 15 amino acids. Unmatched junction bases numbered 5, after V lost 0 bases and J lost 6 bases. CDR1 and CDR2 from the germline V gene are SGDLS and YYNGEE. In DNA, the CDR3 is TGTGCCAGCAGCGTAGTAGCGGGGCAAGTCAATGAGCAGTTCTTC. It encodes CASSVVAGQVNEQFF.

This chain connects TRBV2 to TRBJ2-7, with 9 bases that match TRBD2. This CDR3 contains 15 residues. Germline V gene lookup returns CDR1 SNHLY and CDR2 FYNNEI. The V segment lost 3 bases and the J segment 3 bases; nucleotides outside the gene matches: 6. This CDR3 reads CASSEEGTSFYEQYF. The CDR3, as DNA: TGTGCCAGCAGTGAGGAGGGGACTAGCTTCTACGAGCAGTACTTC.

This CDR3 reads CSAPKEPEAFF. DNA for the CDR3: TGCAGTGCTCCAAAGGAACCCGAAGCTTTCTTT. This chain uses TRBV20-1 with TRBJ1-1; D remains ambiguous. Trimming cost V 5 bases and J 8 bases, with 12 bases left between them. This CDR3 is built from 11 residues. The V gene's germline CDR1 is DFQATT and CDR2 SNEGSKA (reference sequence).

This chain links TRBV28 with TRBJ2-3; TRBD1 matches 7 bases. Germline loops: CDR1 MDHEN, CDR2 SYDVKM. J lost 5 bases, V lost 7 bases, and 9 bases had no gene match. The CDR3 consists of 14 residues. CDR3 amino acids: CASTIQGLGDTQYF. CDR3 in DNA: TGTGCCAGCACCATACAGGGGTTGGGAGATACGCAGTATTTT. The complete variable domain, with remaining parts taken from reference TRBV28 and TRBJ2-3, reads DVKVTQSSRYLVKRTGEKVFLECVQDMDHENMFWYRQDPGLGLRLIYFSYDVKMKEKGDIPEGYSVSREKKERFSLILESASTNQTSMYLCASTIQGLGDTQYFGPGTRLTVL.

This chain connects TRBV19 to TRBJ2-2; unclear D gene. Per germline, CDR1 LNHDA and CDR2 SQIVND (reference sequence). The CDR3 extends over 13 amino acids. The V end was cut by 3 bases, the J end by 4 bases, with 6 bases between. CDR3 loop: CASSIYTTGELFF. Written as DNA, the CDR3 is TGTGCCAGTAGTATCTACACCACCGGGGAGCTGTTTTTT.

This clone has just a few counts. The chain couples TRBV5-1 to TRBJ1-5; D gene ambiguous. The CDR3 sequence is 13 residues long. The V end was cut by 1 base, the J end by 2 bases, with 4 bases between. Germline V gene sequence: CDR1 SGHRS, CDR2 YFSETQ. This CDR3 reads CASSLQGNQPQHF. CDR3 nucleotide sequence: TGCGCCAGCAGCTTGCAGGGCAATCAGCCCCAGCATTTT.

This chain connects TRBV28 to TRBJ2-7; D not certain. Between the trimmed V and J ends, which lost 7 bases and 0 bases, there was a span of 13 bases. Germline CDR1 MDHEN, CDR2 SYDVKM. This CDR3 has 14 amino acids. The CDR3 is CASTSPAVSYEQYF. The CDR3 DNA follows: TGTGCCAGCACCTCACCCGCCGTCTCCTACGAGCAGTACTTC.

This clone was detected once. V gene TRBV9 combines with J gene TRBJ2-1; TRBD2 aligns across 12 bases. Germline V gives CDR1 SGDLS, CDR2 YYNGEE. The CDR3 loop spans 14 amino acids. The junction had 3 bases not matched to a gene; V was cut back by 4 bases and J by 7 bases. CDR3 loop: CASSTGLAGNEQFF. DNA of the CDR3: TGTGCCAGCAGCACCGGACTAGCGGGGAATGAGCAGTTCTTC.

The genes are TRBV27 and TRBJ2-7; TRBD2 is a possible D gene (5 bases). The CDR3 contains 15 residues. Germline V CDR1 and CDR2: MNHEY, SMNVEV (reference sequence). The germline V and J ends were trimmed by 5 bases and 1 base, with 15 bases remaining between them. As DNA, the CDR3 is TGTGCCAGCAGTCCCCGAGGACTCTCTTCCTACGAGCAGTACTTC. Translation gives CASSPRGLSSYEQYF.

This clone was picked up a small number of times. The V call is TRBV11-2, the J call TRBJ2-6, with a possible D match to TRBD1 (5 bases). Trimming shortened V by 2 bases and J by 0 bases, and 14 bases separated the two germline ends. CDR3 length equals 18 residues. From germline, CDR1 is SGHAT and CDR2 FQNNGV. The CDR3 here is CASSLMGQGLSGANVLTF. In DNA form, the CDR3 reads TGTGCCAGCAGCTTAATGGGGCAGGGTCTCTCTGGGGCCAACGTCCTGACTTTC.